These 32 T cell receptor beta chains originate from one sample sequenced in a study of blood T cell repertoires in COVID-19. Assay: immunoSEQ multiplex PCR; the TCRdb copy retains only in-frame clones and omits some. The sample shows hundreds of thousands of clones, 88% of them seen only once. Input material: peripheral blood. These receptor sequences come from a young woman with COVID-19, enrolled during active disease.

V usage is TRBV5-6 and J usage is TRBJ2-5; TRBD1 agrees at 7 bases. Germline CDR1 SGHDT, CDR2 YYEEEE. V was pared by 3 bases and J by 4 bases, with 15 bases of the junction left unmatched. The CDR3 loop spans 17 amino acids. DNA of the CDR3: TGTGCCAGCAGCTCCTCAAAACTAATGGCAGGGGGAGAGACCCAGTACTTC. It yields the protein CASSSSKLMAGGETQYF.

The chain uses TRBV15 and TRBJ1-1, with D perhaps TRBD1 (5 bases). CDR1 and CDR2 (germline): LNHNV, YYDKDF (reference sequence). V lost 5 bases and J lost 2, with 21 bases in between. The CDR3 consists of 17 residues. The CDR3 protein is CATSAGDGVSVNTEAFF. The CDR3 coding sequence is TGTGCCACCAGCGCGGGGGACGGGGTGAGCGTAAACACTGAAGCTTTCTTT.

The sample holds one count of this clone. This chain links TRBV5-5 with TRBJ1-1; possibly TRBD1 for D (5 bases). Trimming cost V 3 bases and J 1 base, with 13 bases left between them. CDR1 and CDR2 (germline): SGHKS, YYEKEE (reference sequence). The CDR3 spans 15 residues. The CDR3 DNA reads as TGTGCCAGCAGCTGGGTCTCCAGGGCGAACACTGAAGCTTTCTTT. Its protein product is CASSWVSRANTEAFF.

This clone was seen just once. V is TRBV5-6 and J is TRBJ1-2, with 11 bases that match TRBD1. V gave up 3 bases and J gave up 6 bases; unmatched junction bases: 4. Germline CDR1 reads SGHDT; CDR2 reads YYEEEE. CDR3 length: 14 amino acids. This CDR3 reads CASSWGTGGNGYTF. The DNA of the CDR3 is TGTGCCAGCAGCTGGGGGACAGGGGGAAATGGCTACACCTTC.

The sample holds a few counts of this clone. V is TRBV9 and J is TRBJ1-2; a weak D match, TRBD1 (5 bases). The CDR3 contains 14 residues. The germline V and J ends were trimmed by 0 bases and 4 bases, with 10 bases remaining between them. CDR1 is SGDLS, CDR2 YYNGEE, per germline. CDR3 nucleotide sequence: TGTGCCAGCAGCGTAGATCCAGGGATCTATGGCTACACCTTC. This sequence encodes CASSVDPGIYGYTF.

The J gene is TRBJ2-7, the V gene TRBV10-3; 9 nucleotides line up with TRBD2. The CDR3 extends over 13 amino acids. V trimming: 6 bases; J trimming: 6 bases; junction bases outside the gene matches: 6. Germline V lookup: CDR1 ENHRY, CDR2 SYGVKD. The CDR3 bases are TGTGCCATCAGGGCGGGAGGGCCCTTCGAGCAGTACTTC. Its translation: CAIRAGGPFEQYF.

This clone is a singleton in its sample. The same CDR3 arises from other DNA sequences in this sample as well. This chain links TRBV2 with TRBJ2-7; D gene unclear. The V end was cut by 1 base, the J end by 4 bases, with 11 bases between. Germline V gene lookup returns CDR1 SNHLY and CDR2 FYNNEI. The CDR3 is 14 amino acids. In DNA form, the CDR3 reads TGTGCCAGCAGTGAAGGCCAGATACCTTACGAGCAGTACTTC. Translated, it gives CASSEGQIPYEQYF. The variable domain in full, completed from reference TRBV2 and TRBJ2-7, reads EPEVTQTPSHQVTQMGQEVILRCVPISNHLYFYWYRQILGQKVEFLVSFYNNEISEKSEIFDDQFSVERPDGSNFTLKIRSTKLEDSAMYFCASSEGQIPYEQYFGPGTRLTVT.

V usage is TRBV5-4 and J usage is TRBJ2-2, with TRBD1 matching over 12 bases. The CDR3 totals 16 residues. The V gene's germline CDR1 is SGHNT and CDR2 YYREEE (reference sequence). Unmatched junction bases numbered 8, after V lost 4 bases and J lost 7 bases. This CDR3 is CASSNRDRGLHGELFF. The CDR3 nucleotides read TGTGCCAGCAGCAACCGGGACAGGGGGCTTCACGGGGAGCTGTTTTTT.

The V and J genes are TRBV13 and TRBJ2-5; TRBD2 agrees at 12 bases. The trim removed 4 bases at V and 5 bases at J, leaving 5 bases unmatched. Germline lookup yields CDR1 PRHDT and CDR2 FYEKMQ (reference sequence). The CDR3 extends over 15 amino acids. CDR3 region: CASSSTGTSGETQYF. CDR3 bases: TGTGCCAGCAGCTCCACCGGGACTAGCGGGGAGACCCAGTACTTC.

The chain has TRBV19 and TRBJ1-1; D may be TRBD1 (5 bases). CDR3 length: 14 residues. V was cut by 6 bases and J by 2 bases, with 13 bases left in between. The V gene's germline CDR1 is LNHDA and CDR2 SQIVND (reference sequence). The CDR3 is CASRMTAFNTEAFF. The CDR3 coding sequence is TGTGCCAGTAGAATGACAGCCTTCAACACTGAAGCTTTCTTT.

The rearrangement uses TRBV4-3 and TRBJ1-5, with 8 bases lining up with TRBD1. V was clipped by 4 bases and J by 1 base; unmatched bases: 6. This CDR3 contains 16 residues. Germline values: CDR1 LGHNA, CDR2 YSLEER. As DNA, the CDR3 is TGCGCCAGCAGCCCAGGGACAGGTGGGAGCAATCAGCCCCAGCATTTT. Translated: CASSPGTGGSNQPQHF.

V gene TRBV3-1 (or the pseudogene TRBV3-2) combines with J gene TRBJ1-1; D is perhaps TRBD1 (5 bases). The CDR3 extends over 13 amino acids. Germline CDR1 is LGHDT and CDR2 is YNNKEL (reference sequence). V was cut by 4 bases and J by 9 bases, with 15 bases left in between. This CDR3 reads CASSPDGGAKAFF. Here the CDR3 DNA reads TGTGCCAGCAGCCCGGACGGGGGAGCAAAAGCTTTCTTT.

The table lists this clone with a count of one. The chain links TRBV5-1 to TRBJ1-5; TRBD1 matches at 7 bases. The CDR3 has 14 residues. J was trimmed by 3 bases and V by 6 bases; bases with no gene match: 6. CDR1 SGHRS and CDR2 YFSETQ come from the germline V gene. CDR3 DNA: TGCGCCAGCAAAAGGGGGACAGACAATCAGCCCCAGCATTTT. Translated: CASKRGTDNQPQHF. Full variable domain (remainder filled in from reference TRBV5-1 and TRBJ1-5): KAGVTQTPRYLIKTRGQQVTLSCSPISGHRSVSWYQQTPGQGLQFLFEYFSETQRNKGNFPGRFSGRQFSNSRSEMNVSTLELGDSALYLCASKRGTDNQPQHFGDGTRLSIL.

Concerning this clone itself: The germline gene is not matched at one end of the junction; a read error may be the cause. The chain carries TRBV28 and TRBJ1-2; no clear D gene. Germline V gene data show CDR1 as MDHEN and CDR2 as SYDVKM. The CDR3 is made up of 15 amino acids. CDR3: CANSFPLTGIRGYTF. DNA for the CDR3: TGTGCCAACAGTTTCCCCCTGACGGGGATTAGGGGCTACACCTTC.

CDR3 coding DNA: TGTGCCATCAGTGACACGCTACTATCCTACAATGAGCAGTTCTTC. Translation gives CAISDTLLSYNEQFF. The rearrangement uses TRBV10-3 and TRBJ2-1; D unresolved. The CDR3 runs 15 residues. The V end lost 3 bases, the J end lost 1 base, and 10 bases lay between the germline ends. CDR1 is ENHRY, CDR2 SYGVKD, per germline.

The CDR3 sequence is CASSLRTGGNTEAFF. The CDR3 nucleotides read TGTGCCAGCAGTCTGAGGACAGGGGGGAACACTGAAGCTTTCTTT. This chain uses TRBV7-6 with TRBJ1-1; TRBD1 agrees at 10 bases. The germline V gene encodes CDR1 SGHVS and CDR2 FNYEAQ. The CDR3 has 15 amino acids. Trimming at V came to 6 bases and at J to 1 base, leaving 5 bases not matched to a gene.

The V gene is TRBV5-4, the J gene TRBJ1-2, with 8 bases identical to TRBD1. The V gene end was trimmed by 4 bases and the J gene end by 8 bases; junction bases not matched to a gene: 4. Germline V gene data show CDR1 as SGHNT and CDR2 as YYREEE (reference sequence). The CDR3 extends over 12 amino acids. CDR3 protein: CASSPDRVGYTF. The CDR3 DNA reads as TGTGCCAGCAGCCCGGACAGGGTCGGCTACACCTTC.

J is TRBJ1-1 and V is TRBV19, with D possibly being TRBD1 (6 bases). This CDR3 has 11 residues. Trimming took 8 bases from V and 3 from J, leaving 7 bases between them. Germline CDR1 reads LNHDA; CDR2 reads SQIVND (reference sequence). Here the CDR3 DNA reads TGTGCCAGTTCAGGGGACACTGAAGCTTTCTTT. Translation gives CASSGDTEAFF.

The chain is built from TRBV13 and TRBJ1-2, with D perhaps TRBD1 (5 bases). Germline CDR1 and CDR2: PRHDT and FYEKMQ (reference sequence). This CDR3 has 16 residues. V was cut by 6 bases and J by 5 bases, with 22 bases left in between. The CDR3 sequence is CASSPQGGIQDYGYTF. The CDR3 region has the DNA TGTGCCAGCAGTCCTCAGGGCGGGATACAGGATTATGGCTACACCTTC.

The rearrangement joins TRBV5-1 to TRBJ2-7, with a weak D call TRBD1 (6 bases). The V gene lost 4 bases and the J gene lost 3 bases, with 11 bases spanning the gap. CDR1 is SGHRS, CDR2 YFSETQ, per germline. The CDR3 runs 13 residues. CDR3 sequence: CASSPGTHYEQYF. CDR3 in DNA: TGCGCCAGCAGCCCGGGGACACACTACGAGCAGTACTTC. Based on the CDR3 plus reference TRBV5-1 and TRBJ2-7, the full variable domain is KAGVTQTPRYLIKTRGQQVTLSCSPISGHRSVSWYQQTPGQGLQFLFEYFSETQRNKGNFPGRFSGRQFSNSRSEMNVSTLELGDSALYLCASSPGTHYEQYFGPGTRLTVT.

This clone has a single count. The CDR3: CASSVGVGRGYVLTF. DNA for the CDR3: TGTGCCAGCAGCGTCGGTGTGGGCAGGGGGTACGTCCTGACTTTC. The V gene is TRBV9, the J gene TRBJ2-6, with 7 nucleotides matching TRBD1. This CDR3 region has 15 residues. V trimming: 2 bases; J trimming: 11 bases; junction bases outside the gene matches: 10. In germline, CDR1 is SGDLS, CDR2 YYNGEE.

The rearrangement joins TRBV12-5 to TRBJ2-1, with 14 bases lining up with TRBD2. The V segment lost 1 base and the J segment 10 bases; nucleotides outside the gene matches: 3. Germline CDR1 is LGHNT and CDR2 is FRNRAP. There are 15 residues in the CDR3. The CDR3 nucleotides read TGTGCTAGTGGTTTGGGGACTAGCGGGAGGAACGAGCAGTTCTTC. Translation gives CASGLGTSGRNEQFF.

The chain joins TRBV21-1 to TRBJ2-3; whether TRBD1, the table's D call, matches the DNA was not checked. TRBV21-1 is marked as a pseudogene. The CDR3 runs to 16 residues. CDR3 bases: TGTGCCAGCAGCAAAGAGAGGGGGCCCCGCACAGATACGCAGTATTTT. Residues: CASSKERGPRTDTQYF.

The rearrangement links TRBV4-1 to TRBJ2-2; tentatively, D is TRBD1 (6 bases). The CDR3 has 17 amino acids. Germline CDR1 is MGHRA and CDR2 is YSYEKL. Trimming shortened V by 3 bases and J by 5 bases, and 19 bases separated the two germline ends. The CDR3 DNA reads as TGCGCCAGCAGCCAGGGTCCCTCTGGACAGAGTACCGGGGAGCTGTTTTTT. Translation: CASSQGPSGQSTGELFF.

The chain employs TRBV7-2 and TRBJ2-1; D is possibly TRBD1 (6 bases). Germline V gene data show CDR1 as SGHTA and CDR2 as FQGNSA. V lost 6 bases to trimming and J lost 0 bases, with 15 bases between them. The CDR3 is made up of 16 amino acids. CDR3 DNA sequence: TGTGCCAGCAGTAGACAGGTCGCAAGCTCCTACAATGAGCAGTTCTTC. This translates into CASSRQVASSYNEQFF.

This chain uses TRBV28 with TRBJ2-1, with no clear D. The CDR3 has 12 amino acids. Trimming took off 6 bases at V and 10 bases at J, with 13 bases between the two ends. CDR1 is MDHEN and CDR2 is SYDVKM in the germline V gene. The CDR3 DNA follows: TGTGCCAGCAGCCGTTTAGAGGAGGAGCAGTTCTTC. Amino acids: CASSRLEEEQFF.

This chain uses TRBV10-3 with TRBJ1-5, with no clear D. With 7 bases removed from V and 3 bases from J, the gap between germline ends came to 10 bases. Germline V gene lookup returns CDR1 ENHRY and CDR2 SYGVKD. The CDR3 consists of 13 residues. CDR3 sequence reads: CAIKQDINQPQHF. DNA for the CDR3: TGTGCCATCAAACAAGACATCAATCAGCCCCAGCATTTT.

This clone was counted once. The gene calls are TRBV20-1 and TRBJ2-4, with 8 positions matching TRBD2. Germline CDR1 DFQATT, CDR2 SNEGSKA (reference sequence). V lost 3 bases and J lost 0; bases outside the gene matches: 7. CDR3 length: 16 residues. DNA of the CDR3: TGCAGTGCTAGTCGACCAGCGGGAGTAGCCAAAAACATTCAGTACTTC. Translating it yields CSASRPAGVAKNIQYF.

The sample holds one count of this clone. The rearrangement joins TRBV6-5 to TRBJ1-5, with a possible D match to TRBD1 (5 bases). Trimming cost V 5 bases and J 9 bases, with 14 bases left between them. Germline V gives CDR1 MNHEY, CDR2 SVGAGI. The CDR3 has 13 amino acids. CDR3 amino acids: CASSRDGQGPQHF. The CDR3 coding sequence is TGTGCCAGCAGTCGCGACGGCCAGGGGCCCCAGCATTTT.

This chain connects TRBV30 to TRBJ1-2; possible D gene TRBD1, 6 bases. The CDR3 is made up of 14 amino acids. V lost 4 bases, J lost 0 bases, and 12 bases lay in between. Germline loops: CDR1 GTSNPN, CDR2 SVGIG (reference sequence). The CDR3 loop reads CAWTGEPSNYGYTF. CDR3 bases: TGTGCCTGGACAGGGGAACCATCTAACTATGGCTACACCTTC. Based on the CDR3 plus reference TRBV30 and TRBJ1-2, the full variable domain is SQTIHQWPATLVQPVGSPLSLECTVEGTSNPNLYWYRQAAGRGLQLLFYSVGIGQISSEVPQNLSASRPQDRQFILSSKKLLLSDSGFYLCAWTGEPSNYGYTFGSGTRLTVV.

The CDR3 reads CASSEKGSQEQFF. CDR3 DNA: TGTGCCAGCAGTGAAAAGGGGTCCCAGGAGCAGTTCTTC. The chain couples TRBV2 to TRBJ2-1; tentatively, D is TRBD1 (5 bases). V dropped 2 bases and J dropped 10 bases, with 12 bases sitting between them. The CDR3 runs 13 residues. Germline V gives CDR1 SNHLY, CDR2 FYNNEI.

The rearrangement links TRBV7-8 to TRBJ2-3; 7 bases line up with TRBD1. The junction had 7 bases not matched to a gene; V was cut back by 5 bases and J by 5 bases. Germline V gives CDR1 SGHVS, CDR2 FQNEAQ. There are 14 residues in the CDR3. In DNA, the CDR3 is TGTGCCAGCAGCGCCAACAGGGGAATAGATACGCAGTATTTT. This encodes CASSANRGIDTQYF.